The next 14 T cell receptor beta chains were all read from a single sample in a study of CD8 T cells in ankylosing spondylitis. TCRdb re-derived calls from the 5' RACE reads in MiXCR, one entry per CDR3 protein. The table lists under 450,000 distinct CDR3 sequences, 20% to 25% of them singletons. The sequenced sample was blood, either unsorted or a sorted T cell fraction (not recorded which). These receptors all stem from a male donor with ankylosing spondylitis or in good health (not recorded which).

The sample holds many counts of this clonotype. The CDR3 reads CASSPNTDTQYF. The CDR3 region has the DNA TGTGCCAGCAGCCCGAATACAGATACGCAGTATTTT. The chain recombines TRBV12-3 or TRBV12-4 with TRBJ2-3; D remains ambiguous. V lost 6 bases and J lost 3, with 7 bases in between. The CDR3 contains 12 residues.

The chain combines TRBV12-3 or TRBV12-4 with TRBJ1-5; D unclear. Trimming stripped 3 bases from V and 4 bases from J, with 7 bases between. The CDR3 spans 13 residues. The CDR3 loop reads CASSLVENQPQHF. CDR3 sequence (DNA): TGTGCCAGCAGTTTGGTGGAAAATCAGCCCCAGCATTTT.

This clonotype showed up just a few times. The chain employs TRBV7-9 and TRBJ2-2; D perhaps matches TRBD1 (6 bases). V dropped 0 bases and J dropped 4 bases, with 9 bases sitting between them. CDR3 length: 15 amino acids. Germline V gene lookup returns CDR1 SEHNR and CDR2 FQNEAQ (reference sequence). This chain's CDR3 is CASSLAGAITGELFF. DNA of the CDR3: TGTGCCAGCAGCTTAGCGGGGGCGATCACCGGGGAGCTGTTTTTT.

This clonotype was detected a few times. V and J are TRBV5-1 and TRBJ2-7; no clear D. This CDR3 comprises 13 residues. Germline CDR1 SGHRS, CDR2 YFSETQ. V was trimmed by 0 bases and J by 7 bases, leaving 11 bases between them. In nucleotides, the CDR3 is TGCGCCAGCAGCTTGGCGATCTCTGGGGAGCAGTACTTC. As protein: CASSLAISGEQYF.

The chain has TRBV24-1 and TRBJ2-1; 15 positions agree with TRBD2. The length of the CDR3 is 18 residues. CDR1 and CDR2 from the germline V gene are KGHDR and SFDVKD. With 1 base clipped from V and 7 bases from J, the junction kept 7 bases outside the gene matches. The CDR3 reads CATSDLGGTSGGLNEQFF. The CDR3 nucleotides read TGTGCCACCAGTGATTTAGGGGGGACTAGCGGGGGGCTAAATGAGCAGTTCTTC.

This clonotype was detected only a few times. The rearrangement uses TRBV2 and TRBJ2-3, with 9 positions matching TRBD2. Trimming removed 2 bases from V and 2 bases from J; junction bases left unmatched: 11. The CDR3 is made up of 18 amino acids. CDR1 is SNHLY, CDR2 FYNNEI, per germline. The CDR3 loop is CASSELVRGGLDTDTQYF. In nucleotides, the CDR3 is TGTGCCAGCAGTGAATTGGTGCGGGGGGGCCTAGACACAGATACGCAGTATTTT.

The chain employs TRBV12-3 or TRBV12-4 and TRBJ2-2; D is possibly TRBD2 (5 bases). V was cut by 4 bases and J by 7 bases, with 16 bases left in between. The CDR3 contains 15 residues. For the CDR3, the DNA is TGTGCCAGCAGTTCATCCCCTAGCCATGTCGGGGAGCTGTTTTTT. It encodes CASSSSPSHVGELFF.

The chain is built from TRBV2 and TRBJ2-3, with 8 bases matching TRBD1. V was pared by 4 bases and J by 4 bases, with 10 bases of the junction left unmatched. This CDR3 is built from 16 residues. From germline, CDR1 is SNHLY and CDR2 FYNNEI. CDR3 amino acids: CASSGPATGVADTQYF. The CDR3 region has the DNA TGTGCCAGCAGTGGGCCCGCGACAGGGGTGGCAGATACGCAGTATTTT.

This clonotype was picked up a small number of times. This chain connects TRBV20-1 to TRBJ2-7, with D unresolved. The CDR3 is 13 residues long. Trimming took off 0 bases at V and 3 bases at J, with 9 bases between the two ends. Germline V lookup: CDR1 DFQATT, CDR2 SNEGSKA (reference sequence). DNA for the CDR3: TGCAGTGCTAGAGAGTCGGCTGTCTACGAGCAGTACTTC. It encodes CSARESAVYEQYF.

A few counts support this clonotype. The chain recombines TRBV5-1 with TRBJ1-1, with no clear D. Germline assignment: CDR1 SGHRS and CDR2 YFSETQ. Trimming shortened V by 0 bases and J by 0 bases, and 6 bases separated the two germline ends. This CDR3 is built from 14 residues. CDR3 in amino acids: CASSLVEVNTEAFF. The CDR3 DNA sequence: TGCGCCAGCAGCTTGGTTGAGGTGAACACTGAAGCTTTCTTT.

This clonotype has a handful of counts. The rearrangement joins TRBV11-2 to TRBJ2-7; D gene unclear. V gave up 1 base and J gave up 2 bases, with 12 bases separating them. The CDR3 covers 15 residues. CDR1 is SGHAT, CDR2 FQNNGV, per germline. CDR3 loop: CASSLAPVKTYEQYF. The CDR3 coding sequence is TGTGCCAGCAGCTTAGCCCCCGTTAAAACCTACGAGCAGTACTTC.

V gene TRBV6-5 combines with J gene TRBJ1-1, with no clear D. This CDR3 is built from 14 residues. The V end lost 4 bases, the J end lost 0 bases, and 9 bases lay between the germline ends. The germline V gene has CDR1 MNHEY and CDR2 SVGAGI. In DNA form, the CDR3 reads TGTGCCAGCAGTTCCGACCTAATGAACACTGAAGCTTTCTTT. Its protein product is CASSSDLMNTEAFF.

The CDR3 here is CASSLWGNGYEQYF. CDR3 in DNA: TGTGCCAGCAGCTTGTGGGGGAACGGCTACGAGCAGTACTTC. The chain links TRBV5-8 to TRBJ2-7, with D perhaps being TRBD1 or TRBD2 (5 bases each). The germline CDR1 and CDR2 sequences are SGHTS and YDEGEE. Between the trimmed V and J ends, which lost 1 base and 3 bases, there was a span of 11 bases. There are 14 residues in the CDR3. Looking up the rest from reference TRBV5-8 and TRBJ2-7 gives the full variable domain: EAGVTQSPTHLIKTRGQQATLRCSPISGHTSVYWYQQALGLGLQFLLWYDEGEERNRGNFPPRFSGRQFPNYSSELNVNALELEDSALYLCASSLWGNGYEQYFGPGTRLTVT.

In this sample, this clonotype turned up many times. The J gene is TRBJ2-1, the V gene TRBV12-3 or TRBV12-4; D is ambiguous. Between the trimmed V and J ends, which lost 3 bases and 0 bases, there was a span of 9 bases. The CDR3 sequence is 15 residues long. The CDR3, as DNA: TGTGCCAGCAGTTTCTGGGGAAGCTCCTACAATGAGCAGTTCTTC. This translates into CASSFWGSSYNEQFF.